A selection of T cell receptor beta chains follows, all from one sample in a study of blood T cell repertoires in COVID-19. Assay used: immunoSEQ multiplex PCR; TCRdb lists only in-frame clones, some missing. Of about 310,000 clones in the sample, around nine tenths were seen once. Input material: peripheral blood. These receptors were collected from a man aged 45 to 65 with active or convalescent COVID-19. The CDR3 runs from the conserved cysteine through the conserved F or W. Each record gives: D gene, V gene, clone size, J gene, CDR3 length, CDR3 protein, CDR3 DNA. The D gene is left open where the match is weak. Clone size is given for some rows only: seen once, a few or many times, or a class if the clone is expanded.

d_call: NA; v_call: TRBV5-1; clone_size: few; j_call: TRBJ1-1; cdr3_length: 14; cdr3_aa: CASSLRGGNTEAFF; cdr3_nt: TGCGCCAGCAGCTTGCGGGGAGGGAACACTGAAGCTTTCTTT
d_call: NA; v_call: TRBV2; clone_size: NA; j_call: TRBJ2-2; cdr3_length: 15; cdr3_aa: CASSLQGGGTGELFF; cdr3_nt: TGTGCCAGCAGTCTACAGGGTGGAGGCACCGGGGAGCTGTTTTTT
d_call: TRBD2; v_call: TRBV4-2; clone_size: NA; j_call: TRBJ2-1; cdr3_length: 15; cdr3_aa: CASSRTSGGDNEQFF; cdr3_nt: TGTGCCAGCAGCCGCACTAGCGGGGGTGACAATGAGCAGTTCTTC
d_call: TRBD2; v_call: TRBV2; clone_size: NA; j_call: TRBJ2-5; cdr3_length: 15; cdr3_aa: CASTRTSGNQETQYF; cdr3_nt: TGTGCCAGCACTCGGACTAGCGGGAATCAAGAGACCCAGTACTTC
d_call: NA; v_call: TRBV30; clone_size: NA; j_call: TRBJ1-1; cdr3_length: 14; cdr3_aa: CAWRQGWSWTEAFF; cdr3_nt: TGTGCCTGGAGACAGGGATGGAGTTGGACTGAAGCTTTCTTT
d_call: NA; v_call: TRBV6-1; clone_size: NA; j_call: TRBJ2-5; cdr3_length: 14; cdr3_aa: CASSETGLGQTQYF; cdr3_nt: TGTGCCAGCAGTGAAACAGGGTTGGGTCAGACCCAGTACTTC
d_call: NA; v_call: TRBV29-1; clone_size: NA; j_call: TRBJ2-3; cdr3_length: 15; cdr3_aa: CSVGFLGTSTDTQYF; cdr3_nt: TGCAGCGTTGGTTTTCTAGGGACTAGCACAGATACGCAGTATTTT
d_call: TRBD1; v_call: TRBV15; clone_size: NA; j_call: TRBJ1-6; cdr3_length: 15; cdr3_aa: CATSRGAGGGSPLHF; cdr3_nt: TGTGCCACCAGCAGAGGGGCAGGGGGTGGTTCACCCCTCCACTTT
d_call: TRBD1; v_call: TRBV28; clone_size: NA; j_call: TRBJ1-2; cdr3_length: 14; cdr3_aa: CASSLDRGLDGYTF; cdr3_nt: TGTGCCAGCAGTCTAGACAGGGGGCTCGATGGCTACACCTTC
d_call: TRBD1; v_call: TRBV5-6; clone_size: NA; j_call: TRBJ2-4; cdr3_length: 16; cdr3_aa: CASSLPSRDRDSIQYF; cdr3_nt: TGTGCCAGCAGCCTGCCGTCCCGGGACAGGGATAGCATTCAGTACTTC
d_call: NA; v_call: TRBV18; clone_size: NA; j_call: TRBJ2-7; cdr3_length: 16; cdr3_aa: CASSPELTASSYEQYF; cdr3_nt: TGTGCCAGCTCACCGGAATTGACTGCCAGCTCCTACGAGCAGTACTTC